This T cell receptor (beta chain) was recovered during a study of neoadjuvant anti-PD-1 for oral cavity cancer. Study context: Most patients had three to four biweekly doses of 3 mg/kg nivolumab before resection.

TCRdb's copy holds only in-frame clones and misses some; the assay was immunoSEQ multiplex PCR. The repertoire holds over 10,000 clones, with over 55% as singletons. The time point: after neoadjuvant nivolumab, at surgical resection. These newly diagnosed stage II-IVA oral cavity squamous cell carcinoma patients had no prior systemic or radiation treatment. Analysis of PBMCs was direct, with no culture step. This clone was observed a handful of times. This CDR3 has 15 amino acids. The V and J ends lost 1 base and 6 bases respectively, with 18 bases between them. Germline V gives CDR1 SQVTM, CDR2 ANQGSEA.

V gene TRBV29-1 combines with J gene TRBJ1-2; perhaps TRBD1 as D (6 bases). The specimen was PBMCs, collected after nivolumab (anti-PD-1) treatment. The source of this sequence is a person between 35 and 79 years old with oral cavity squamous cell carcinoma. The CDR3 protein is CSVEGGAFMTHGYTF. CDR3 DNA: TGCAGCGTTGAAGGGGGGGCGTTCATGACTCATGGCTACACCTTC.